A single T cell receptor (beta chain) is shown here with its context. This sample was included in a study of blood T cell repertoires in COVID-19. Study information: Acute and convalescent COVID-19 samples came from the United States, Italy and Spain. In each case, the material was cDNA or gDNA derived from T cells, B-cell-depleted T cells, or PBMCs.

Methods used by the authors: Reference gene primer amplification yielded estimated nucleated cell counts. Generated by immunoSEQ multiplex PCR, the TCRdb table keeps only in-frame clones and is missing some. V, J and clone size derive from that table, while D and trimming were established from the DNA sequence. The data contain about 73,000 clones, about four fifths of them singletons. Between the trimmed V and J ends, which lost 2 bases and 4 bases, there was a span of 11 bases. The germline V gene has CDR1 SGHVS and CDR2 FQNEAQ. This CDR3 has 14 amino acids. This receptor was obtained from a human donor in a cohort sampled during active COVID-19. Sequenced: peripheral blood. V usage is TRBV7-8 and J usage is TRBJ2-5; D is perhaps TRBD2 (5 bases). The CDR3 protein is CASSLKRLPETQYF. CDR3 nucleotide sequence: TGTGCCAGCAGCTTAAAGCGGCTCCCAGAGACCCAGTACTTC.